These 23 T cell receptor beta chains were all obtained from the same sample, sequenced in a study of T cells in Graves' hyperthyroidism and ophthalmopathy. The TCR beta CDR3 regions underwent amplification using RNA transcripts as the source. During a first-round RT-PCR of the TCR CDR3, the HTBI primer set was used. TCRdb independently ran MiXCR on the multiplex PCR reads; one entry per CDR3 protein. This table has roughly 750,000 distinct CDR3 sequences, around 17% appearing once. Source material: blood. The receptors were gathered from a man between 18 and 29 years old with Graves' hyperthyroidism.

The chain has TRBV20-1 and TRBJ2-7; 14 nucleotides line up with TRBD2. Losses at the gene ends were 3 bases for V and 5 bases for J; bases not matched to a gene: 3. This CDR3 spans 14 amino acids. Per germline, CDR1 DFQATT and CDR2 SNEGSKA (reference sequence). The CDR3 here is CSARRGLAGDEQYF. CDR3 coding DNA: TGCAGTGCTAGGAGGGGACTAGCGGGAGACGAGCAGTACTTC.

This clonotype was seen ten or more times. The chain links TRBV30 to TRBJ2-1; 7 bases are a match to TRBD1. Unmatched junction bases numbered 10, after V lost 2 bases and J lost 0 bases. The length of the CDR3 is 17 residues. Germline V gene lookup returns CDR1 GTSNPN and CDR2 SVGIG (reference sequence). CDR3: CAWSHKPRDSSYNEQFF. Written as DNA, the CDR3 is TGTGCCTGGAGTCACAAGCCCCGGGACAGCTCCTACAATGAGCAGTTCTTC.

This clonotype was observed at least ten times. The chain couples TRBV7-9 to TRBJ2-4, with D tentatively TRBD2 (5 bases). Germline values: CDR1 SEHNR, CDR2 FQNEAQ (reference sequence). The CDR3 has 17 amino acids. Trimming removed 3 bases from V and 0 bases from J, with 15 bases in between. The CDR3 loop reads CASSFWTGRGAKNIQYF. CDR3 DNA sequence: TGTGCCAGCAGCTTTTGGACCGGCCGGGGAGCCAAAAACATTCAGTACTTC.

This clonotype was counted ten times or more. V is TRBV28 and J is TRBJ1-5; TRBD1 aligns across 9 bases. Trimming at V came to 7 bases and at J to 3 bases, leaving 10 bases not matched to a gene. Per germline, CDR1 MDHEN and CDR2 SYDVKM. The CDR3 totals 16 residues. This CDR3 reads CASIPGGQGLNQPQHF. The CDR3 DNA sequence: TGTGCCAGCATCCCCGGGGGACAGGGACTCAATCAGCCCCAGCATTTT.

This clonotype was seen repeatedly, ten times or more. This sequence joins TRBV28 and TRBJ1-6; tentative D call: TRBD1 (5 bases). Trimming took 1 base from V and 6 from J, leaving 16 bases between them. Germline lookup yields CDR1 MDHEN and CDR2 SYDVKM. There are 17 residues in the CDR3. CDR3 region: CASSLFRGDWSNSPLHF. In nucleotides, the CDR3 is TGTGCCAGCAGTTTATTTCGGGGGGACTGGAGTAATTCACCCCTCCACTTT.

This clonotype was seen a handful of times. One end of the junction fails to match germline, which may point to a read error. The rearrangement joins TRBV20-1 to TRBJ2-1; D unclear. This CDR3 is built from 13 residues. The germline gives CDR1 DFQATT, CDR2 SNEGSKA (reference sequence). This chain's CDR3 is CSARGIASNGQFF. CDR3 nucleotides: TGCAGTGCTAGAGGTATCGCTTCCAATGGGCAGTTCTTC.

The genes are TRBV7-9 and TRBJ2-1, with 9 bases that match TRBD1. The CDR3 spans 14 residues. Germline V gene data show CDR1 as SEHNR and CDR2 as FQNEAQ (reference sequence). Trimming took 5 bases from V and 7 from J; bases not matched to a gene: 6. CDR3 region: CASSGGQGRNEQFF. The DNA for the CDR3 is TGTGCCAGCAGCGGGGGACAGGGAAGAAATGAGCAGTTCTTC. The whole variable domain, remainder taken from reference TRBV7-9 and TRBJ2-1, is DTGVSQNPRHKITKRGQNVTFRCDPISEHNRLYWYRQTLGQGPEFLTYFQNEAQLEKSRLLSDRFSAERPKGSFSTLEIQRTEQGDSAMYLCASSGGQGRNEQFFGPGTRLTVL.

This clonotype was picked up many times. This chain links TRBV6-1 with TRBJ2-1, with TRBD2 matching over 8 bases. The J segment lost 7 bases and the V segment lost 4 bases, leaving 6 bases of the junction unmatched. The length of the CDR3 is 14 residues. Germline-derived CDR1 and CDR2 are MNHNS and SASEGT. The DNA of the CDR3 is TGTGCCAGCAGTGTAATTGGCGGGAGGAATGAGCAGTTCTTC. Its translation is CASSVIGGRNEQFF.

This clonotype has at least ten counts. V and J are TRBV19 and TRBJ2-7, with TRBD2 identical over 13 bases. J was trimmed by 6 bases and V by 9 bases; bases with no gene match: 5. Germline loops: CDR1 LNHDA, CDR2 SQIVND (reference sequence). The CDR3 runs 13 residues. In nucleotides, the CDR3 is TGTGCCAGCCGGACTAGCGGGAGTCGCGAGCAGTACTTC. Protein product: CASRTSGSREQYF. Variable domain in full (rest from reference TRBV19 and TRBJ2-7): DGGITQSPKYLFRKEGQNVTLSCEQNLNHDAMYWYRQDPGQGLRLIYYSQIVNDFQKGDIAEGYSVSREKKESFPLTVTSAQKNPTAFYLCASRTSGSREQYFGPGTRLTVT.

The sample holds many counts of this clonotype. This rearrangement joins TRBV27 to TRBJ1-1; perhaps TRBD1 as D (5 bases). The CDR3 has 14 residues. V shed 6 bases and J shed 1 base, with 12 bases lying between them. Per germline, CDR1 MNHEY and CDR2 SMNVEV (reference sequence). In DNA, the CDR3 is TGTGCCAGCAGCACCAGGGAGGGGAACACTGAAGCTTTCTTT. This encodes CASSTREGNTEAFF.

This clonotype has a count of ten or more. The V gene is TRBV6-4, the J gene TRBJ2-4; the match to TRBD1 covers 7 bases. There are 14 residues in the CDR3. V trimming: 6 bases; J trimming: 6 bases; junction bases outside the gene matches: 8. In germline, CDR1 is MRHNA, CDR2 SNTAGT. CDR3 sequence (DNA): TGTGCCAGCAGCCCCGGGACAGAAGGAAACATTCAGTACTTC. Its protein is CASSPGTEGNIQYF.

The V call is TRBV7-3, the J call TRBJ2-3; D is uncertain. Germline V gene lookup returns CDR1 SGHTA and CDR2 FQGTGA. This CDR3 has 13 amino acids. V lost 5 bases and J 2 bases, leaving 8 bases between the germline ends. The CDR3 DNA follows: TGTGCCAGCAGCGCCGATTTCACAGATACGCAGTATTTT. Translating it yields CASSADFTDTQYF.

This sequence joins TRBV20-1 and TRBJ2-2, with 11 bases lining up with TRBD2. V lost 5 bases and J lost 7; bases outside the gene matches: 6. CDR3 size: 14 residues. Germline-derived CDR1 and CDR2 are DFQATT and SNEGSKA (reference sequence). Here the CDR3 DNA reads TGCAGTGCTTCTCTAGCGGGAGGAAGCGGGGAGCTGTTTTTT. It is translated as CSASLAGGSGELFF.

This clonotype was seen a handful of times. This chain joins TRBV24-1 and TRBJ2-5; the D gene is possibly TRBD2 (5 bases). The germline V gene has CDR1 KGHDR and CDR2 SFDVKD. V lost 2 bases and J lost 1, with 13 bases in between. There are 16 residues in the CDR3. As DNA, the CDR3 is TGTGCCACCAGTGATTACGGACTCGTAGGCCAAGAGACCCAGTACTTC. Its translation is CATSDYGLVGQETQYF.

For this clonotype: At one end, the junction sequence differs from germline, possibly due to a read error. The chain has TRBV11-2 and TRBJ2-1, with D unresolved. The germline gives CDR1 SGHAT, CDR2 FQNNGV. The CDR3 sequence is 13 residues long. CDR3 DNA sequence: TGTGCCAGCAGCTTAGGAGGCTACAATAAGCAGTTCTTC. This sequence encodes CASSLGGYNKQFF.

V is TRBV27 and J is TRBJ2-1; D tentatively fits TRBD1 or TRBD2 (5 bases each). The CDR3 has 14 residues. Germline loops: CDR1 MNHEY, CDR2 SMNVEV (reference sequence). Between the trimmed V and J ends, which lost 7 bases and 7 bases, there was a span of 17 bases. The CDR3 is CASTRVGAGNEQFF. CDR3 sequence (DNA): TGTGCCAGCACCCGAGTGGGAGCAGGGAATGAGCAGTTCTTC.

The J gene is TRBJ2-5, the V gene TRBV9; maybe TRBD1 (5 bases). Trimming removed 3 bases from V and 6 bases from J, with 15 bases in between. The germline gives CDR1 SGDLS, CDR2 YYNGEE. CDR3 size: 14 residues. The CDR3, as DNA: TGTGCCAGCAGCGCCCAGGCAGGGTTAAAGACCCAGTACTTC. Its protein is CASSAQAGLKTQYF.

Many counts were recorded for this clonotype. This chain's CDR3 is CASSTDREDTQYF. Here the CDR3 DNA reads TGTGCCAGCAGCACGGACAGGGAAGATACGCAGTATTTT. This rearrangement joins TRBV7-2 to TRBJ2-3; 8 positions match TRBD1. V dropped 5 bases and J dropped 5; count of bases not matched to a gene: 3. In germline, CDR1 is SGHTA, CDR2 FQGNSA. CDR3 length: 13 amino acids.

This clonotype was detected many times. The rearrangement links TRBV6-1 to TRBJ2-1; TRBD2 aligns across 13 bases. V dropped 7 bases and J dropped 2; count of bases not matched to a gene: 2. CDR3 length: 15 amino acids. Per germline, CDR1 MNHNS and CDR2 SASEGT. This CDR3 reads CASTGTSGAYNEQFF. For the CDR3, the DNA is TGTGCCAGCACTGGGACTAGCGGGGCCTACAATGAGCAGTTCTTC.

The sample holds a few counts of this clonotype. This sequence joins TRBV19 and TRBJ2-1, with 14 nucleotides matching TRBD2. Germline lookup yields CDR1 LNHDA and CDR2 SQIVND (reference sequence). V lost 10 bases, J lost 8 bases, and 10 bases stayed unmatched. The CDR3 spans 15 residues. This chain's CDR3 is CATETGTSGRDEQFF. CDR3 coding DNA: TGTGCCACCGAGACCGGGACTAGCGGGAGAGATGAGCAGTTCTTC.

The table lists this clonotype with a few counts. The chain uses TRBV20-1 and TRBJ2-2, with D possibly TRBD1 on 5 matching bases. CDR1 and CDR2 (germline): DFQATT, SNEGSKA (reference sequence). The ends were cut back, 3 bases at V and 6 bases at J, with 14 bases in the middle. CDR3 length equals 14 residues. The CDR3 loop is CSARTPQGAGELFF. The CDR3 DNA follows: TGCAGTGCTAGGACCCCGCAGGGCGCCGGGGAGCTGTTTTTT.

This clonotype was seen only a few times. The chain has TRBV13 and TRBJ1-2; D gene uncertain. With 5 bases removed from V and 6 bases from J, the gap between germline ends came to 13 bases. The germline V gene has CDR1 PRHDT and CDR2 FYEKMQ (reference sequence). The CDR3 runs 13 residues. The CDR3 coding sequence is TGTGCCAGCAGCCCTTCCGCGGTTGATGGCTACACCTTC. Protein product: CASSPSAVDGYTF.

This clonotype occurred a few times. This rearrangement joins TRBV30 to TRBJ2-2, with TRBD2 identical over 14 bases. Germline loops: CDR1 GTSNPN, CDR2 SVGIG (reference sequence). Trimming cost V 2 bases and J 5 bases; bases outside gene matches: 4. The CDR3 is made up of 16 amino acids. The CDR3 sequence is CAWSLGLAGGTGELFF. In DNA form, the CDR3 reads TGTGCCTGGAGTTTAGGACTAGCGGGGGGAACCGGGGAGCTGTTTTTT.